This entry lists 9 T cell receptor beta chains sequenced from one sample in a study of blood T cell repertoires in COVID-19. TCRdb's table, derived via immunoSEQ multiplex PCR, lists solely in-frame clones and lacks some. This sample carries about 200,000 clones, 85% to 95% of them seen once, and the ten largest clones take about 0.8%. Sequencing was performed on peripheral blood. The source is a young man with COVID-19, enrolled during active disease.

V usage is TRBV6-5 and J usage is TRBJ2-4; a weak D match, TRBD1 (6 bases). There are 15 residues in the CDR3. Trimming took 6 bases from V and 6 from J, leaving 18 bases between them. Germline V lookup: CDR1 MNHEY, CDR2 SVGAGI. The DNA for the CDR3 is TGTGCCAGCAGCAACCTACAGGGAACCACAAACATTCAGTACTTC. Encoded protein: CASSNLQGTTNIQYF.

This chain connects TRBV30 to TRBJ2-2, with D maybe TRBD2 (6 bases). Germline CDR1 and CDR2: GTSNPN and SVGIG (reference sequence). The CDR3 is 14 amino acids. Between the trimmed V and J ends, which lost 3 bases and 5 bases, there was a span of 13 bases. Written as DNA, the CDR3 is TGTGCCTGGAGGGATTTGGGGGGTACCGGGGAGCTGTTTTTT. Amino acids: CAWRDLGGTGELFF. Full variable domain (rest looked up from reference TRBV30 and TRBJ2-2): SQTIHQWPATLVQPVGSPLSLECTVEGTSNPNLYWYRQAAGRGLQLLFYSVGIGQISSEVPQNLSASRPQDRQFILSSKKLLLSDSGFYLCAWRDLGGTGELFFGEGSRLTVL.

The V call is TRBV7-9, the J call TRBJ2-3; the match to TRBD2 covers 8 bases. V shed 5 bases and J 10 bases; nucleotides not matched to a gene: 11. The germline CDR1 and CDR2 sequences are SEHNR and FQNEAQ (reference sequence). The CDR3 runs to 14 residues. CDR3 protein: CASSTKGERESQYF. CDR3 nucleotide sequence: TGTGCCAGCAGCACGAAGGGAGAGCGGGAGTCGCAGTATTTT.

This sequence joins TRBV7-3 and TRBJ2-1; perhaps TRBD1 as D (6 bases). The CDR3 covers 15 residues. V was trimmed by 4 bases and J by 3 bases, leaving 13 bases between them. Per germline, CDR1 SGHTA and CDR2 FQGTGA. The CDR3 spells CASSYRDIGYNEQFF. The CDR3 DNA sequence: TGTGCCAGCAGCTACCGGGACATCGGCTACAATGAGCAGTTCTTC.

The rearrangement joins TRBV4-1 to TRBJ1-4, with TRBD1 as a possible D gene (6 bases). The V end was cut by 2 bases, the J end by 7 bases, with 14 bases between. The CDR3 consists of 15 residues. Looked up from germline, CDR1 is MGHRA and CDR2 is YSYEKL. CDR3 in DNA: TGCGCCAGCAGCCAAAGGGAACAGGGTAGTGAAAAACTGTTTTTT. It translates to CASSQREQGSEKLFF.

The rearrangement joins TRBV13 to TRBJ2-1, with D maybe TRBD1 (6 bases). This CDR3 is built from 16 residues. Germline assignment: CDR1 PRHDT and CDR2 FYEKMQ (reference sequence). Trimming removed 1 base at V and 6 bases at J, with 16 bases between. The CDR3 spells CASSLEWTEKGNEQFF. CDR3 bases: TGTGCCAGCAGCTTAGAATGGACAGAGAAGGGCAATGAGCAGTTCTTC. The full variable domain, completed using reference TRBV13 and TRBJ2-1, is AAGVIQSPRHLIKEKRETATLKCYPIPRHDTVYWYQQGPGQDPQFLISFYEKMQSDKGSIPDRFSAQQFSDYHSELNMSSLELGDSALYFCASSLEWTEKGNEQFFGPGTRLTVL.

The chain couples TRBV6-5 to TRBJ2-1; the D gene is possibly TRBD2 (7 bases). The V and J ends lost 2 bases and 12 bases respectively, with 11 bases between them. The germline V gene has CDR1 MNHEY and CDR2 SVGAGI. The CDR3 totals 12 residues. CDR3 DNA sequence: TGTGCCAGCAGTTACAGGGGAGGGGGGCAGTTCTTC. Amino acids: CASSYRGGGQFF.

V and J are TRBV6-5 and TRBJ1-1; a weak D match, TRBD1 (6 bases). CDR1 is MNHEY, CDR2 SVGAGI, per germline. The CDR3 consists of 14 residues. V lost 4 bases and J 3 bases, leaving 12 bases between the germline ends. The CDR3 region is CASSSNRAHTEAFF. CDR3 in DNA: TGTGCCAGCAGTTCCAACAGGGCTCACACTGAAGCTTTCTTT.

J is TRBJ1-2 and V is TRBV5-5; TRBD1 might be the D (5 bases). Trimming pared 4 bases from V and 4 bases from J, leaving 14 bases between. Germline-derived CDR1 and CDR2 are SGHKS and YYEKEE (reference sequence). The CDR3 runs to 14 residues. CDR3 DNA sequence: TGTGCCAGCAGCGGAACAGGTCTCCCCTATGGCTACACCTTC. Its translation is CASSGTGLPYGYTF.